A single sample gave rise to the 28 T cell receptor beta chains below, sequenced in a study of blood T cell repertoires in COVID-19. TCRdb keeps only in-frame clones here, not all; method: immunoSEQ multiplex PCR. The sample records roughly 40,000 clones, 75% to 90% being singletons. Specimen: peripheral blood. These receptor sequences come from a man aged 25 to 40 with active or convalescent COVID-19.

The chain is built from TRBV19 and TRBJ1-5; D is perhaps TRBD1 (5 bases). With 4 bases removed from V and 6 bases from J, the gap between germline ends came to 13 bases. The germline V gene encodes CDR1 LNHDA and CDR2 SQIVND (reference sequence). The CDR3 totals 14 residues. The DNA for the CDR3 is TGTGCCAGTAGTAGCAGGGAATCTGCTCAGCCCCAGCATTTT. Its translation: CASSSRESAQPQHF. The whole variable domain, remainder taken from reference TRBV19 and TRBJ1-5, is DGGITQSPKYLFRKEGQNVTLSCEQNLNHDAMYWYRQDPGQGLRLIYYSQIVNDFQKGDIAEGYSVSREKKESFPLTVTSAQKNPTAFYLCASSSRESAQPQHFGDGTRLSIL.

The chain combines TRBV6-6 with TRBJ2-7, with 16 nucleotides matching TRBD2. The V gene's germline CDR1 is MNHNY and CDR2 SVGAGI (reference sequence). Losses at the gene ends were 5 bases for V and 3 bases for J; bases not matched to a gene: 4. CDR3 length: 16 residues. The CDR3 here is CASSKGLAGGHYEQYV. DNA for the CDR3: TGTGCCAGCAGTAAGGGACTAGCGGGAGGGCACTACGAGCAGTACGTC.

The chain combines TRBV5-4 with TRBJ1-5; tentative D call: TRBD1 (6 bases). Trimming removed 8 bases at V and 2 bases at J, with 14 bases between. Germline V gene data show CDR1 as SGHNT and CDR2 as YYREEE (reference sequence). The CDR3 totals 14 residues. CDR3 amino acids: CARRLQGGNQPQHF. The CDR3 DNA follows: TGTGCCAGAAGACTACAGGGAGGCAATCAGCCCCAGCATTTT.

The rearrangement joins TRBV5-4 to TRBJ2-7; 8 bases match TRBD1. This CDR3 contains 14 residues. CDR1 and CDR2 (germline): SGHNT, YYREEE (reference sequence). V was pared by 3 bases and J by 5 bases, with 7 bases of the junction left unmatched. CDR3 residues: CASSSRQGNNEQYF. The CDR3 DNA sequence: TGTGCCAGCAGCTCGCGACAGGGGAATAACGAGCAGTACTTC.

The chain is built from TRBV11-2 and TRBJ2-6, with TRBD2 identical over 10 bases. This CDR3 contains 18 residues. Per germline, CDR1 SGHAT and CDR2 FQNNGV. V lost 5 bases, J lost 0 bases, and 7 bases stayed unmatched. In DNA, the CDR3 is TGTGCCAGCAGCCCCGGACTAGCGGCCCTCTCTGGGGCCAACGTCCTGACTTTC. This codes for CASSPGLAALSGANVLTF. The whole variable domain, remainder taken from reference TRBV11-2 and TRBJ2-6, is EAGVAQSPRYKIIEKRQSVAFWCNPISGHATLYWYQQILGQGPKLLIQFQNNGVVDDSQLPKDRFSAERLKGVDSTLKIQPAKLEDSAVYLCASSPGLAALSGANVLTFGAGSRLTVL.

CDR3 DNA: TGTGCCAGCAGTGAAGCGCGGTGGGCGACAGGAGATTTTACTAGGGAGCAGTACGTC. This sequence encodes CASSEARWATGDFTREQYV. The chain uses TRBV6-1 and TRBJ2-7; D perhaps matches TRBD1 (6 bases). The ends were cut back, 0 bases at V and 7 bases at J, with 28 bases in the middle. Germline V lookup: CDR1 MNHNS, CDR2 SASEGT. The CDR3 consists of 19 residues.

The chain combines TRBV2 with TRBJ1-1, with unresolved D. V lost 6 bases to trimming and J lost 4 bases, with 12 bases between them. This CDR3 has 13 residues. Germline loops: CDR1 SNHLY, CDR2 FYNNEI. CDR3 nucleotide sequence: TGTGCCAGCAGATGGGCAATAGGCACTGAAGCTTTCTTT. This sequence encodes CASRWAIGTEAFF.

With regard to this clone: At one end the junction does not follow the germline gene, possibly because of a read error. The chain has TRBV4-2 and TRBJ1-4; tentative D call: TRBD1 (6 bases). This CDR3 comprises 16 residues. The germline CDR1 and CDR2 sequences are LGHNA and YNFKEQ. The CDR3 DNA sequence: TGTGCCAACAGCCAAGATGTGTCCAGGGGTGGAGAAAAACTGTTTTTT. Residues: CANSQDVSRGGEKLFF.

This clone has a single count. J is TRBJ1-5 and V is TRBV16; D is unclear. Trimming cost V 4 bases and J 2 bases, with 12 bases left between them. Germline V gene sequence: CDR1 KGHSY, CDR2 FQNENV. The CDR3 is 15 residues long. CDR3 in DNA: TGTGCCAGCAGCCCTTACGCGGCAGGCAATCAGCCCCAGCATTTT. It specifies CASSPYAAGNQPQHF.

The V call is TRBV5-1, the J call TRBJ1-4; 7 positions agree with TRBD1. Germline V lookup: CDR1 SGHRS, CDR2 YFSETQ. V trimming: 4 bases; J trimming: 2 bases; junction bases outside the gene matches: 5. This CDR3 region has 15 residues. CDR3 sequence reads: CASSTGQKTNEKLFF. In DNA form, the CDR3 reads TGCGCCAGCAGCACGGGACAGAAGACTAATGAAAAACTGTTTTTT.

The CDR3 coding sequence is TGTGCCAGCAGGCTGGGGGGATCGGGAAACATTCAGTACTTC. Its translation is CASRLGGSGNIQYF. The chain has TRBV2 and TRBJ2-4, with D maybe TRBD2 (6 bases). The CDR3 extends over 14 amino acids. V was trimmed by 6 bases and J by 6 bases, leaving 15 bases between them. The germline CDR1 and CDR2 sequences are SNHLY and FYNNEI.

The rearrangement uses TRBV19 and TRBJ2-7; 9 nucleotides line up with TRBD1. CDR3 size: 15 residues. J lost 0 bases, V lost 5 bases, and 5 bases had no gene match. The germline gives CDR1 LNHDA, CDR2 SQIVND (reference sequence). DNA of the CDR3: TGTGCCAGTAGTTGGGGACAGGGAGCCTCCTACGAGCAGTACTTC. Amino acid sequence: CASSWGQGASYEQYF.

The rearrangement joins TRBV7-6 to TRBJ1-6; a weak D match, TRBD1 (5 bases). The V end lost 2 bases, the J end lost 7 bases, and 12 bases lay between the germline ends. This CDR3 is 15 amino acids long. CDR1 and CDR2 (germline): SGHVS, FNYEAQ. CDR3 in DNA: TGTGCCAGCAGCTTAACCCAGGGATCCAATTCACCCCTCCACTTT. Its protein product is CASSLTQGSNSPLHF.

The chain is built from TRBV4-1 and TRBJ2-7; maybe TRBD2 (6 bases). The CDR3 spans 16 residues. Per germline, CDR1 MGHRA and CDR2 YSYEKL. Trimming left V 1 base short and J 2 bases short, with 15 bases between. The CDR3 DNA reads TGCGCCAGCAGCCAAGTGGGACGGGGGATCGCCTACGAGCAGTACTTC. It is translated as CASSQVGRGIAYEQYF.

The genes are TRBV29-1 and TRBJ1-5, with D possibly matching TRBD1 (5 bases). V lost 4 bases and J lost 5, with 12 bases in between. CDR1 is SQVTM and CDR2 is ANQGSEA in the germline V gene. The CDR3 loop spans 13 amino acids. The CDR3 coding sequence is TGCAGCGTTGGAGGTCAGGGATATCAGCCCCAGCATTTT. Protein: CSVGGQGYQPQHF.

This chain connects TRBV4-1 to TRBJ2-5; 10 bases map to TRBD2. The junction had 8 bases not matched to a gene; V was cut back by 5 bases and J by 5 bases. Germline V gene data show CDR1 as MGHRA and CDR2 as YSYEKL. The CDR3 runs to 15 residues. CDR3 protein: CASSKTFSGGETQYF. In nucleotides, the CDR3 is TGCGCCAGCAGCAAGACTTTTAGCGGGGGGGAGACCCAGTACTTC.

The chain uses TRBV5-1 and TRBJ2-1; possible D gene TRBD1, 5 bases. Per the germline V gene, CDR1 is SGHRS and CDR2 is YFSETQ. The CDR3 has 15 residues. Trimming left V 1 base short and J 2 bases short, with 10 bases between. CDR3 in DNA: TGCGCCAGCAGCTTGAGTGACAGTACCTACAATGAGCAGTTCTTC. This gives the protein CASSLSDSTYNEQFF.

V usage is TRBV9 and J usage is TRBJ1-1; D possibly corresponds to TRBD1 (5 bases). The CDR3 contains 14 residues. CDR1 and CDR2 from the germline V gene are SGDLS and YYNGEE. Trimming took 0 bases from V and 1 from J, leaving 7 bases between them. CDR3 DNA: TGTGCCAGCAGCGTAGGCCAGGGGAACACTGAAGCTTTCTTT. It codes for CASSVGQGNTEAFF. The full variable domain, with the rest looked up from reference TRBV9 and TRBJ1-1, is DSGVTQTPKHLITATGQRVTLRCSPRSGDLSVYWYQQSLDQGLQFLIQYYNGEERAKGNILERFSAQQFPDLHSELNLSSLELGDSALYFCASSVGQGNTEAFFGQGTRLTVV.

CDR3 nucleotides: TGTGCCACCAGTCGTGGGACAGGGACCAACACTGAAGCTTTCTTT. Translation: CATSRGTGTNTEAFF. The rearrangement links TRBV24-1 to TRBJ1-1; 9 bases agree with TRBD1. The V gene's germline CDR1 is KGHDR and CDR2 SFDVKD. The CDR3 is 15 amino acids. The V gene end was trimmed by 6 bases and the J gene end by 2 bases; junction bases not matched to a gene: 6.

This clone came up a few times. This rearrangement joins TRBV6-5 to TRBJ1-2, with 9 bases aligning to TRBD1. The V gene end was trimmed by 5 bases and the J gene end by 8 bases; junction bases not matched to a gene: 6. CDR3 length: 13 residues. The germline gives CDR1 MNHEY, CDR2 SVGAGI. The CDR3 DNA reads TGTGCCAGCAGTAGACAGGGGGGTGACGGCTACACCTTC. Its translation: CASSRQGGDGYTF.

V is TRBV5-1 and J is TRBJ2-7; the match to TRBD1 covers 11 bases. CDR3 length: 16 residues. Germline loops: CDR1 SGHRS, CDR2 YFSETQ. V lost 5 bases and J lost 5; bases outside the gene matches: 12. The CDR3 loop reads CASSNFKRDRGDEQYF. The CDR3 bases are TGCGCCAGCAGTAATTTTAAACGGGACAGGGGGGACGAGCAGTACTTC. Based on the CDR3 plus reference TRBV5-1 and TRBJ2-7, the full variable domain is KAGVTQTPRYLIKTRGQQVTLSCSPISGHRSVSWYQQTPGQGLQFLFEYFSETQRNKGNFPGRFSGRQFSNSRSEMNVSTLELGDSALYLCASSNFKRDRGDEQYFGPGTRLTVT.

The J gene is TRBJ2-3, the V gene TRBV27, with 10 bases matching TRBD2. Per germline, CDR1 MNHEY and CDR2 SMNVEV (reference sequence). The V gene end was trimmed by 3 bases and the J gene end by 2 bases; junction bases not matched to a gene: 8. The CDR3 length is 17 residues. The CDR3 is CASSLGASGRYTDTQYF. The CDR3 nucleotides are TGTGCCAGCAGTTTGGGGGCTAGCGGGAGATACACAGATACGCAGTATTTT.

This sequence joins TRBV5-1 and TRBJ1-1; possibly TRBD1 for D (5 bases). This CDR3 region has 15 residues. Looked up from germline, CDR1 is SGHRS and CDR2 is YFSETQ. The V end lost 2 bases, the J end lost 4 bases, and 15 bases lay between the germline ends. The chain's CDR3 is CASSFEGALSTEAFF. The CDR3 DNA reads TGCGCCAGCAGCTTTGAAGGGGCTTTAAGCACTGAAGCTTTCTTT.

V is TRBV18 and J is TRBJ1-1, with a weak D call TRBD1 (5 bases). V was clipped by 3 bases and J by 0 bases, with 11 bases between them. Looked up from germline, CDR1 is KGHSH and CDR2 is LQKENI. This CDR3 is 15 amino acids long. As DNA, the CDR3 is TGTGCCAGCTCACCCGACAGAACAATGAACACTGAAGCTTTCTTT. It translates to CASSPDRTMNTEAFF.

This clone was counted only a few times. This rearrangement joins TRBV10-2 to TRBJ1-3, with TRBD1 identical over 8 bases. CDR1 and CDR2 (germline): WSHSY, SAAADI. V gave up 6 bases and J gave up 4 bases; unmatched junction bases: 5. CDR3 size: 14 residues. This CDR3 reads CASRTGERGNTIYF. The CDR3 DNA reads as TGCGCCAGCAGGACAGGGGAAAGAGGAAACACCATATATTTT.

V gene TRBV6-5 combines with J gene TRBJ1-2; D is undetermined. The CDR3 has 13 residues. In germline, CDR1 is MNHEY, CDR2 SVGAGI. V was trimmed by 4 bases and J by 5 bases, leaving 11 bases between them. Here the CDR3 reads CASSLRERYGYTF. The CDR3, as DNA: TGTGCCAGCAGTTTGCGGGAGAGGTATGGCTACACCTTC.

The J gene is TRBJ2-1, the V gene TRBV9; TRBD1 aligns across 7 bases. J was trimmed by 3 bases and V by 4 bases; bases with no gene match: 4. This CDR3 spans 14 amino acids. Per germline, CDR1 SGDLS and CDR2 YYNGEE. The CDR3 loop is CASSPRQGYNEQFF. The CDR3, as DNA: TGTGCCAGCAGCCCCCGACAGGGCTACAATGAGCAGTTCTTC.

V is TRBV2 and J is TRBJ1-1, with 7 bases matching TRBD1. V gave up 7 bases and J gave up 3 bases; unmatched junction bases: 5. The CDR3 length is 13 residues. The germline V gene has CDR1 SNHLY and CDR2 FYNNEI. CDR3 region: CASTDREDTEAFF. Written as DNA, the CDR3 is TGTGCCAGCACCGACAGGGAGGACACTGAAGCTTTCTTT. The full variable domain, in which reference TRBV2 and TRBJ1-1 provide the parts outside the CDR3, is EPEVTQTPSHQVTQMGQEVILRCVPISNHLYFYWYRQILGQKVEFLVSFYNNEISEKSEIFDDQFSVERPDGSNFTLKIRSTKLEDSAMYFCASTDREDTEAFFGQGTRLTVV.